This TCR beta chain is drawn from a study of blood T cells in healthy people across ages. The study drew donors from healthy Caucasian individuals in Russia aged about 6 to 100. Every sample had a minimum of 6 million PBMCs isolated. Primers used in a second PCR of about 7 to 11 cycles were a sample-barcoded 5' primer and a J-beta primer mix. TCRdb re-called the 5' RACE reads with MiXCR, one entry per CDR3 protein. The repertoire holds about 1.7 million distinct CDR3 sequences, with approximately 30% as singletons. The V gene's germline CDR1 is ENHRY and CDR2 SYGVKD. Trimming shortened V by 0 bases and J by 7 bases, and 13 bases separated the two germline ends. This CDR3 has 15 amino acids. General study points: While age rose, TCR beta diversity per million T cells dropped in a roughly linear way.

As for this clonotype: What it binds is unknown.

What was sequenced was blood. The chain couples TRBV10-3 to TRBJ2-1, with D perhaps given as TRBD1 or TRBD2 (5 bases each). This receptor was taken from a woman aged 25 to 45 in good health. This chain's CDR3 is CAISESSRDGNEQFF. The CDR3 nucleotides are TGTGCCATCAGTGAGTCGTCCCGGGACGGGAATGAGCAGTTCTTC.